Reported below is one T cell receptor (beta chain). Its antigen is as yet unknown. The source of the sample is a study of cytomegalovirus exposure and HLA in healthy donors. Points from the study as a whole: Later analysis associated a missense DCLRE1C variant with TCR beta V- and J-gene trimming.

The PCR had 60 Vbeta and 13 Jbeta primers. Only in-frame clones appear in the TCRdb table, and some are missing; sequencing was by immunoSEQ multiplex PCR. This specimen shows about 200,000 clones; the ten leading clones hold 0.95% to 1.3%. The TCR sequence derives from a girl aged 2 to 10 in good health and CMV-seropositive. The sample consisted of PBMCs.

This CDR3 reads CASSPSGASYEQYF. The CDR3 bases are TGTGCCAGCAGTCCTAGCGGGGCCTCCTACGAGCAGTACTTC. This rearrangement joins TRBV4-2 to TRBJ2-7; 9 nucleotides match TRBD2. J gave up 0 bases and V 6 bases, and 3 bases lay outside the gene matches. The length of the CDR3 is 14 residues. Germline V gene sequence: CDR1 LGHNA, CDR2 YNFKEQ.